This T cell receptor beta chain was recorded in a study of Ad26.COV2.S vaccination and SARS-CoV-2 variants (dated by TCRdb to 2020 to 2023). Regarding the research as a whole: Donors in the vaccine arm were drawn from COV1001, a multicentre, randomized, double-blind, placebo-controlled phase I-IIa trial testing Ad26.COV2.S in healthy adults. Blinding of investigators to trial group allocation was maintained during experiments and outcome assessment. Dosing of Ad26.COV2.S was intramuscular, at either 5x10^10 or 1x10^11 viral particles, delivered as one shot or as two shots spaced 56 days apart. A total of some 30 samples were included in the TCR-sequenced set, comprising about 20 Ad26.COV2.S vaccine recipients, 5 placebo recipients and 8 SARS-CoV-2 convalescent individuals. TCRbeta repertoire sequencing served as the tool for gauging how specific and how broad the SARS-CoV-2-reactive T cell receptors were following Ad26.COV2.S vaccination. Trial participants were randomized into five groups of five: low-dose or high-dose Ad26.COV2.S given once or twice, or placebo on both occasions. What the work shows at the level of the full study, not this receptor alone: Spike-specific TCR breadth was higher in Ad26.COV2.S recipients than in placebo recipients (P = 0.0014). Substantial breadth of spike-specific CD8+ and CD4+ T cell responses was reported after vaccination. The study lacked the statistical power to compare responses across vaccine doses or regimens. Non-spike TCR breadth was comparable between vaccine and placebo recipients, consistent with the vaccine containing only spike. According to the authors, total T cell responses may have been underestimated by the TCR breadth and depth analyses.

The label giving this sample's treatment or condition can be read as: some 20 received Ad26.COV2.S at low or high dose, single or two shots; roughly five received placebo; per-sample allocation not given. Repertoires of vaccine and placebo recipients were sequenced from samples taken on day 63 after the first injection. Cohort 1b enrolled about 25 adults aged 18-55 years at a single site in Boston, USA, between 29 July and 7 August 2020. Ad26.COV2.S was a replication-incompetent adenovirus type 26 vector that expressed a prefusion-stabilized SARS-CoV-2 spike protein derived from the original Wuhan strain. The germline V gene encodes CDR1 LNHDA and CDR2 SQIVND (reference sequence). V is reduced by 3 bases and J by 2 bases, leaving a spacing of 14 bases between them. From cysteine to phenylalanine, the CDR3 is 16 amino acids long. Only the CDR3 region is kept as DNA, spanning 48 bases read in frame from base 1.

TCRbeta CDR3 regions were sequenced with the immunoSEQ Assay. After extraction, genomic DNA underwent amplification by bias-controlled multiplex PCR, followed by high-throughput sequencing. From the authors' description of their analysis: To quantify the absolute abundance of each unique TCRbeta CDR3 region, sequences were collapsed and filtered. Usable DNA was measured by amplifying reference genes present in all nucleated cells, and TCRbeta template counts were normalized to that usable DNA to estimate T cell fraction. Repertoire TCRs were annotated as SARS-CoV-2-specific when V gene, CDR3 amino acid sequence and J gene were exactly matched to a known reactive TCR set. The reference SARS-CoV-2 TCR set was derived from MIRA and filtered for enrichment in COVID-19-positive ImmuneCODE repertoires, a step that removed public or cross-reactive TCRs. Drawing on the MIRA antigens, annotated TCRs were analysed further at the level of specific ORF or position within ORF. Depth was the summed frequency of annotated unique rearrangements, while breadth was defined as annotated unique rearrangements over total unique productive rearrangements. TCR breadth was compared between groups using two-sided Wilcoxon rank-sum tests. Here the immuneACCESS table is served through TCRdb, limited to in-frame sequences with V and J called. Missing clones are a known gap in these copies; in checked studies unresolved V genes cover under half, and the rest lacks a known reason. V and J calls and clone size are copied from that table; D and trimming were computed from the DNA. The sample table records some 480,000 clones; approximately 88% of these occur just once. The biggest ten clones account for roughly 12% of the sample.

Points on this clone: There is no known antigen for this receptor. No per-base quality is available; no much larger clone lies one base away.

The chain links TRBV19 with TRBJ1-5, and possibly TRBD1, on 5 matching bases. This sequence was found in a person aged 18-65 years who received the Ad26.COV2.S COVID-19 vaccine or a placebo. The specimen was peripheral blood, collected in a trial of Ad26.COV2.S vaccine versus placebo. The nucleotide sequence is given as TGTGCCAGTAGTATGGGCGGGACTGCGGGCAATCAGCCCCAGCATTTT. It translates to CASSMGGTAGNQPQHF.